The rows below give T cell receptor beta chains drawn from one sample of a study of blood T cell repertoires in COVID-19. Generated by immunoSEQ multiplex PCR, the TCRdb table keeps only in-frame clones and is missing some. The data show roughly 340,000 clones, over 75% seen once. Sequenced: PBMCs or T cells enriched from blood (not recorded which). The receptors originated from a man aged 35 to 55 in a cohort exposed to, infected with or recovered from COVID-19 (not recorded which). CDR3s include the opening cysteine and the closing phenylalanine or tryptophan. A D gene is named only where the DNA matches it firmly. A clone size is listed for some rows: how often the clone was seen (once, few, many), or a class if it is expanded.

j_call v_call d_call clone_size cdr3_aa cdr3_nt
TRBJ2-7 TRBV6-2/TRBV6-3 TRBD2 few CASSYGGAGAGEQYF TGTGCCAGCAGTTACGGGGGAGCGGGAGCGGGCGAGCAGTACTTC
TRBJ2-2 TRBV14 . . CASSLNPGAGELFF TGTGCCAGCAGCCTTAACCCAGGGGCCGGGGAGCTGTTTTTT
TRBJ1-2 TRBV6-5 . . CASSQQRNGYTF TGTGCCAGCAGCCAACAGCGGAATGGCTACACCTTC
TRBJ2-1 TRBV28 . . CASSPGGSKGNEQFF TGTGCCAGCAGCCCTGGAGGGTCAAAGGGCAATGAGCAGTTCTTC
TRBJ2-7 TRBV18 . . CASSPKGEGEQYF TGTGCCAGCTCACCAAAGGGGGAAGGGGAGCAGTACTTC
TRBJ1-2 TRBV6-5 . . CASRPNGGDGYTF TGTGCCAGCAGACCAAACGGGGGGGATGGCTACACCTTC
TRBJ2-3 TRBV3-1/TRBV3-2 TRBD2 . CASSRYSGTRTDTQYF TGTGCCAGCAGCCGCTATAGCGGGACCCGCACAGATACGCAGTATTTT
TRBJ1-5 TRBV28 TRBD1 . CASSLDRAGYQPQHF TGTGCCAGCAGTTTAGACAGGGCAGGATATCAGCCCCAGCATTTT
TRBJ1-5 TRBV16 . . CASSPGRNQPQHF TGTGCCAGCAGCCCAGGGCGTAATCAGCCCCAGCATTTT
TRBJ1-2 TRBV7-9 . . CASSTEGGELGGYTF TGTGCCAGCAGCACCGAGGGGGGGGAACTCGGTGGCTACACCTTC
TRBJ1-2 TRBV9 . . CASSTGSNYGYTF TGTGCCAGCTCGACCGGGTCCAACTATGGCTACACCTTC
TRBJ2-7 TRBV5-1 TRBD2 . CASSLVAGGSGEQYF TGCGCCAGCAGCTTGGTAGCGGGAGGGTCGGGCGAGCAGTACTTC
TRBJ2-2 TRBV18 . . CASSPEMAGTGELFF TGTGCCAGCTCACCAGAAATGGCGGGGACCGGGGAGCTGTTTTTT
TRBJ2-1 TRBV6-1 TRBD2 . CASSGGTSGGYNEQFF TGTGCCAGCAGTGGAGGGACTAGCGGGGGATACAATGAGCAGTTCTTC
TRBJ2-4 TRBV2 . . CASSDTDIQYF TGTGCCAGCAGTGACACGGACATTCAGTACTTC
TRBJ2-2 TRBV7-8 . . CASSRRDTSNTGELFF TGTGCCAGCAGCCGTCGGGACACTTCGAACACCGGGGAGCTGTTTTTT
TRBJ2-2 TRBV19 TRBD2 . CASSIAPSGRRNGELFF TGTGCCAGTAGTATAGCCCCTAGCGGGAGGAGGAACGGGGAGCTGTTTTTT
TRBJ2-3 TRBV6-1 TRBD2 . CASSEGGLGRDTQYF TGTGCCAGCAGTGAAGGGGGACTAGGTCGAGATACGCAGTATTTT
TRBJ1-2 TRBV4-1 . once CASSQGSGSNYGYTF TGCGCCAGCAGCCAAGGCTCAGGTTCTAACTATGGCTACACCTTC
TRBJ2-2 TRBV7-2 TRBD2 . CASRQAESGGTGELFF TGTGCCAGCAGACAGGCGGAGTCGGGAGGGACCGGGGAGCTGTTTTTT
TRBJ1-3 TRBV6-1 . . CASSEDIERISGNTIYF TGTGCCAGCAGTGAAGATATAGAGAGAATATCTGGAAACACCATATATTTT
TRBJ2-7 TRBV5-1 TRBD2 few CASSLASTSGSYEQYF TGCGCCAGCAGCTTGGCCAGTACTAGCGGGAGCTACGAGCAGTACTTC
TRBJ2-7 TRBV19 TRBD1 . CASTPDRGYEQYF TGTGCCAGTACACCGGACAGGGGGTACGAGCAGTACTTC
TRBJ1-6 TRBV5-6 . . CASSLSNSPLHF TGTGCCAGCAGTCTATCTAATTCACCCCTCCACTTT
TRBJ2-1 TRBV5-1 TRBD2 . CASSLSLAGGSYNEQFF TGCGCCAGCAGCTTGTCCCTAGCGGGAGGGTCCTACAATGAGCAGTTCTTC
TRBJ1-1 TRBV3-1/TRBV3-2 TRBD1 . CASSRIQGASEAFF TGTGCCAGCAGCCGTATACAGGGGGCCTCTGAAGCTTTCTTT